One and the same sample provided the 10 T cell receptor beta chains below, sequenced in a study of T-cell memory formation after mild COVID-19. MiXCR was run by TCRdb on the 5' RACE reads, yielding one entry per CDR3 protein. The sample carries over 500,000 distinct CDR3 sequences, roughly 17% recorded once. The sample taken for sequencing was PBMCs or a T cell subset sorted from them (not recorded which). The receptors were sampled from an adult woman who had mild COVID-19 (a few samples of this study predate the infection). Cell type and time point are not known.

This clonotype was recorded a few times. J is TRBJ2-3 and V is TRBV11-3; a weak D match, TRBD2 (6 bases). Trimming left V 5 bases short and J 3 bases short, with 21 bases between. Germline V gene data show CDR1 as SGHNT and CDR2 as YENEEA. The CDR3 is 17 residues long. The CDR3 protein is CASSTPFGTGFTDTQYF. The DNA for the CDR3 is TGTGCCAGCAGCACACCGTTCGGGACTGGGTTTACAGATACGCAGTATTTT.

This clonotype was seen at least ten times. This chain links TRBV7-9 with TRBJ2-1, with TRBD1 identical over 9 bases. This CDR3 spans 16 amino acids. Looked up from germline, CDR1 is SEHNR and CDR2 is FQNEAQ (reference sequence). V shed 3 bases and J 2 bases; nucleotides not matched to a gene: 5. The CDR3 loop is CASSFVGDRAYNEQFF. CDR3 DNA sequence: TGTGCCAGCAGCTTCGTTGGGGACAGGGCCTACAATGAGCAGTTCTTC.

This clonotype turned up a few times. The chain recombines TRBV30 with TRBJ2-1, with a weak D call TRBD1 (6 bases). CDR3 length: 13 amino acids. V lost 7 bases and J 9 bases, leaving 19 bases between the germline ends. Germline values: CDR1 GTSNPN, CDR2 SVGIG (reference sequence). CDR3 sequence reads: CAYHRDGLTEQFF. CDR3 DNA sequence: TGTGCCTATCACAGGGATGGGTTGACTGAGCAGTTCTTC.

V gene TRBV15 combines with J gene TRBJ1-6; D uncertain. CDR3 length: 14 residues. Between the trimmed V and J ends, which lost 0 bases and 7 bases, there was a span of 7 bases. CDR1 is LNHNV, CDR2 YYDKDF, per germline (reference sequence). The CDR3 loop is CATSRDQRNSPLHF. CDR3 DNA: TGTGCCACCAGCAGAGACCAGCGAAATTCACCCCTCCACTTT. Full variable domain (missing parts from reference TRBV15 and TRBJ1-6): DAMVIQNPRYQVTQFGKPVTLSCSQTLNHNVMYWYQQKSSQAPKLLFHYYDKDFNNEADTPDNFQSRRPNTSFCFLDIRSPGLGDTAMYLCATSRDQRNSPLHFGNGTRLTVT.

The V gene is TRBV6-6, the J gene TRBJ1-6; 8 bases line up with TRBD1. CDR3 size: 17 residues. Germline-derived CDR1 and CDR2 are MNHNY and SVGAGI (reference sequence). The junction had 11 bases not matched to a gene; V was cut back by 10 bases and J by 0 bases. The CDR3 here is CATRPGGLNSYNSPLHF. Here the CDR3 DNA reads TGTGCCACGCGTCCAGGGGGCCTCAACTCCTATAATTCACCCCTCCACTTT.

The chain is built from TRBV19 and TRBJ1-3; unclear D gene. V shed 7 bases and J shed 2 bases, with 9 bases lying between them. The germline gives CDR1 LNHDA, CDR2 SQIVND (reference sequence). This CDR3 is built from 13 residues. The CDR3, as DNA: TGTGCCAGTACCACGGGAGCTGGAAACACCATATATTTT. This gives the protein CASTTGAGNTIYF.

This clonotype was seen a handful of times. V is TRBV5-5 and J is TRBJ1-2; no clear D gene. Per germline, CDR1 SGHKS and CDR2 YYEKEE (reference sequence). Trimming stripped 3 bases from V and 4 bases from J, with 22 bases between. The CDR3 is made up of 17 amino acids. CDR3 region: CASSSPMGGAPGYGYTF. The CDR3 DNA reads TGTGCCAGCAGCTCGCCCATGGGAGGCGCTCCAGGCTATGGCTACACCTTC.

The sample holds many counts of this clonotype. This chain connects TRBV7-9 to TRBJ1-1; no definite D call. V was clipped by 3 bases and J by 0 bases, with 8 bases between them. The germline V gene has CDR1 SEHNR and CDR2 FQNEAQ (reference sequence). The CDR3 extends over 14 amino acids. CDR3 in amino acids: CASSLPGLNTEAFF. In DNA form, the CDR3 reads TGTGCCAGCAGCTTGCCGGGCCTGAACACTGAAGCTTTCTTT.

In DNA form, the CDR3 reads TGCGCCAGCAGCCAAGTAGCCAGGGGGCCGATCACAGATACGCAGTATTTT. Its protein product is CASSQVARGPITDTQYF. V gene TRBV4-1 combines with J gene TRBJ2-3; 8 nucleotides agree with TRBD1. This CDR3 is 17 amino acids long. The junction had 8 bases not matched to a gene; V was cut back by 1 base and J by 2 bases. In germline, CDR1 is MGHRA, CDR2 YSYEKL.

This chain uses TRBV2 with TRBJ2-1, with 7 bases that match TRBD2. This CDR3 is 15 amino acids long. Germline lookup yields CDR1 SNHLY and CDR2 FYNNEI. V was pared by 8 bases and J by 5 bases, with 12 bases of the junction left unmatched. The DNA for the CDR3 is TGTGCCAGCGGGGGGGAGGGACTAACCAACAATGAGCAGTTCTTC. Translating it yields CASGGEGLTNNEQFF.